This TCR beta chain originates from a study of shared clonotypes between healthy human individuals (dated by TCRdb to about 2020). Regarding the research as a whole: The cohort comprised a couple of women and three men aged 18 to 49 years. Per donor, three plates each were used for CD4 naive and CD4 memory, two for CD8 naive, and one for CD8 memory. To estimate repertoire size and how much clonotype sharing occurs between individuals, the study deeply sequenced the blood TCR repertoires of five healthy adults. Different laboratories and diverse techniques were used to prepare libraries and sequence TCR repertoires, to increase sequencing depth and limit assay-specific biases. Each donor's leukapheresis produced roughly between roughly 0.85 and 10 billion PBMCs.

From its cysteine to its phenylalanine, the CDR3 spans 11 amino acids. Of the read, only the CDR3 DNA is kept; its 33 bases are in frame from base 1. The trim is 4 bases for V and 3 bases for J, with a gap of 4 bases between the germline ends. The germline V gene encodes CDR1 SGHTA and CDR2 FQGNSA. CD8 naive samples were CD45RO-negative cells positively selected for CCR7, giving a CD45RA+CCR7+ population that excluded TemRA cells. Donors were healthy HIV-negative adults with no recently reported acute infections or vaccinations. All donors were Caucasian adults living in Nashville, Tennessee, USA. After blood collection by leukapheresis, PBMCs were isolated using Ficoll-Histopaque density gradient centrifugation and then cryopreserved in the vapor phase of liquid nitrogen. Purity and quantity of every magnetically sorted T cell population were checked by analytical flow cytometry. Each sorted fraction had its genomic DNA isolated and then quantified by UV absorbance on a Nanodrop 2000c.

Concerning this clone: Its antigen is not yet known. Per-base qualities were not stored, and no clone one base away is much larger.

What the work shows at the level of the full study, not this receptor alone: Even with the large sequencing depth, rarefaction of the sorted-subset datasets indicated that sequencing was incomplete. Sampling was restricted to blood, and TCR repertoires in tissue are likely to differ from TCR repertoires in blood. Higher generation probabilities were observed for clonotypes shared by all four sorted-subset donors than for non-shared clonotypes. Pairwise subsampling led to the expectation that sequencing depth would affect the degree of clonotype sharing among donors. Estimated clonotype richness was generally larger for naive than for memory subsets. Sharing across several donors was observed for around 5% of naive CD4, over 3% of naive CD8, 2% to 2.5% of memory CD4, and around 0.42% of memory CD8 clonotypes. The genetic and exposure-history diversity represented was limited by the small number of donors.

Using the deep immunoSEQ assay, multiplex PCR amplified TCR CDR3 regions from genomic DNA. Extracted genomic DNA from each cell subset was distributed evenly across all wells of several immunoSEQ 96-well plates, and each plate was treated as a replicate. For sorted subsets, about 210 ng of genomic DNA, equivalent to roughly 30,000 T cell genomes, went into each replicate PCR. Purified libraries were measured with a Qubit 3.0 fluorometer, size-checked on a Bioanalyzer 2100, and measured again with the KAPA Library Quantification kit. Every immunoSEQ 96-well plate was sequenced on a separate single-read 150-cycle Illumina NextSeq 550 flow cell. From the authors' description of their analysis: Because the immunoSEQ output held only junctional sequences and lacked quality scores, the filtering could not match the filtering applied to full-length reads. To assign V/J genes and CDR3, sequences were annotated using PyIR, a Python wrapper for IgBLAST v1.9, with IMGT germline references. Reads with weak V/J assignments (E-value above 1e-6), missing CDR3, stop codons, out-of-frame junctions, or ambiguous translated residues were removed. V3J clonotypes were defined as sequences sharing an identical inferred V gene, J gene, and CDR3 amino acid sequence. Percentage overlap between repertoires was computed as shared unique clonotypes divided by the size of the smaller repertoire. Repertoire richness was assessed with RTK rarefaction, the Chao1 estimator, and Recon v2.1 estimates of unobserved clonotypes. Generation probabilities for all TCRbeta clonotypes obtained by the gDNA method from a handful of donors were computed using OLGA. TCRdb retrieved this table from immuneACCESS and kept in-frame rearrangements only. Not all clones are present; in checked studies, unresolved V genes account for under half, and no reason is known for the remainder. V and J calls and clone size are given by that table; D and trimming were obtained from the DNA. This sample lists some 2,000,000 clones; approximately 95% were detected once. The ten top clones hold roughly 1% of the sample.

The receptor's source is a man aged 18 to 30 in good health. The V and J genes are TRBV7-2 and TRBJ2-7; the D gene is not confidently resolved. The sample consisted of naive CD8+ T cells sorted from blood. Reading the label with the study, this specimen's cell subset or site is: CD45RA+CCR7+. For the CDR3, the sequence is CASSSYYEQYF. The DNA sequence is TGTGCCAGCAGCTCGTACTACGAGCAGTACTTC.